Listed here are 21 T cell receptor beta chains from one sample, sequenced in a study of siplizumab effects on memory and regulatory T cells. Clones were read by immunoSEQ multiplex PCR, and TCRdb kept only the in-frame ones, dropping some. The data hold tens of thousands of clones, with over 85% observed a single time. The material sequenced was CD8+ T cells sorted from blood. These receptors all come from a human donor in good health.

The chain couples TRBV9 to TRBJ1-3; tentatively, D is TRBD1 (5 bases). Trimming took 3 bases from V and 0 from J, leaving 10 bases between them. CDR3 size: 15 residues. The V gene's germline CDR1 is SGDLS and CDR2 YYNGEE. Here the CDR3 reads CASSEDTNSGNTIYF. For the CDR3, the DNA is TGTGCCAGCAGCGAGGACACGAACTCTGGAAACACCATATATTTT.

The chain joins TRBV4-1 to TRBJ2-6; tentative D call: TRBD1 (6 bases). Germline V gene data show CDR1 as MGHRA and CDR2 as YSYEKL. The V end was cut by 3 bases, the J end by 0 bases, with 9 bases between. The CDR3 is 16 amino acids. Here the CDR3 reads CASSQSQGSGANVLTF. CDR3 DNA sequence: TGCGCCAGCAGCCAGTCACAGGGCTCTGGGGCCAACGTCCTGACTTTC.

This chain links TRBV4-2 with TRBJ1-2; 8 positions match TRBD1. J lost 14 bases, V lost 0 bases, and 14 bases had no gene match. This CDR3 contains 15 residues. Germline V gene sequence: CDR1 LGHNA, CDR2 YNFKEQ. CDR3 sequence: CASSQDRDRTNLGTF. As DNA, the CDR3 is TGTGCCAGCAGCCAAGATAGGGACAGGACTAACTTAGGGACCTTC.

J is TRBJ2-7 and V is TRBV5-1; 9 bases line up with TRBD1. Per the germline V gene, CDR1 is SGHRS and CDR2 is YFSETQ. V lost 7 bases, J lost 4 bases, and 9 bases stayed unmatched. The CDR3 covers 14 residues. Here the CDR3 reads CASRNTGGRYEQYF. The CDR3 nucleotides are TGCGCCAGCCGAAACACAGGGGGCAGGTACGAGCAGTACTTC.

The V and J genes are TRBV7-9 and TRBJ2-5; tentatively, D is TRBD2 (5 bases). Trimming cost V 5 bases and J 5 bases, with 18 bases left between them. CDR1 is SEHNR and CDR2 is FQNEAQ in the germline V gene (reference sequence). The CDR3 runs 15 residues. CDR3 protein: CASSPPGSLGETQYF. The CDR3 region has the DNA TGTGCCAGCAGCCCTCCGGGGAGTCTTGGGGAGACCCAGTACTTC.

V usage is TRBV7-9 and J usage is TRBJ2-3; 10 bases agree with TRBD2. Trimming removed 5 bases from V and 5 bases from J; junction bases left unmatched: 10. CDR1 is SEHNR, CDR2 FQNEAQ, per germline (reference sequence). This CDR3 region has 16 residues. The CDR3, as DNA: TGTGCCAGCAGCGCGCTGGAGCGGGAGGGTCTAGATACGCAGTATTTT. It specifies CASSALEREGLDTQYF.

This chain links TRBV27 with TRBJ1-4, with TRBD1 identical over 8 bases. CDR3 length equals 14 residues. V shed 5 bases and J 6 bases; nucleotides not matched to a gene: 5. CDR1 and CDR2 (germline): MNHEY, SMNVEV (reference sequence). CDR3 nucleotide sequence: TGTGCCAGCAGTGGACAGGGATTATATGAAAAACTGTTTTTT. This translates into CASSGQGLYEKLFF.

The chain has TRBV13 and TRBJ2-3; TRBD1 might be the D (5 bases). Germline V gene lookup returns CDR1 PRHDT and CDR2 FYEKMQ (reference sequence). This CDR3 is built from 12 residues. V lost 6 bases, J lost 6 bases, and 10 bases lay in between. The CDR3 reads CASSRRVDTQYF. In DNA, the CDR3 is TGTGCCAGCAGTCGCAGGGTGGATACGCAGTATTTT.

Only one count was recorded for this clone. The gene calls are TRBV9 and TRBJ2-1; 8 bases are shared with TRBD2. V shed 4 bases and J 3 bases; nucleotides not matched to a gene: 9. This CDR3 comprises 16 residues. The V gene's germline CDR1 is SGDLS and CDR2 YYNGEE. The CDR3 loop reads CASSSHSGNNYNEQFF. CDR3 nucleotide sequence: TGTGCCAGCAGCTCCCATAGCGGGAACAACTACAATGAGCAGTTCTTC.

The chain uses TRBV9 and TRBJ1-5; D is undetermined. CDR3 length equals 15 residues. Germline CDR1 reads SGDLS; CDR2 reads YYNGEE. V gave up 0 bases and J gave up 0 bases, with 7 bases separating them. CDR3 residues: CASSVEGNSNQPQHF. CDR3 DNA: TGTGCCAGCAGCGTAGAAGGGAATAGCAATCAGCCCCAGCATTTT.

The gene calls are TRBV29-1 and TRBJ1-2; D call uncertain. Germline CDR1 SQVTM, CDR2 ANQGSEA. This CDR3 has 12 amino acids. V lost 5 bases and J lost 7, with 14 bases in between. As DNA, the CDR3 is TGCAGCGTTACATCTCAATGGGGTGGCTACACCTTC. Translated: CSVTSQWGGYTF.

The rearrangement links TRBV7-9 to TRBJ2-7; no firm D call. The CDR3 runs to 14 residues. Trimming left V 1 base short and J 2 bases short, with 9 bases between. Germline-derived CDR1 and CDR2 are SEHNR and FQNEAQ (reference sequence). The CDR3 sequence is CASSLVGSTYEQYF. The CDR3 DNA follows: TGTGCCAGCAGCTTAGTAGGCAGTACCTACGAGCAGTACTTC.

This clone was observed once. The genes are TRBV20-1 and TRBJ2-1; D not certain. Germline loops: CDR1 DFQATT, CDR2 SNEGSKA (reference sequence). V dropped 4 bases and J dropped 5 bases, with 6 bases sitting between them. The CDR3 totals 11 residues. CDR3 protein: CSATENNEQFF. The CDR3 nucleotides are TGCAGTGCTACCGAAAACAATGAGCAGTTCTTC.

V is TRBV11-2 and J is TRBJ2-5; possibly TRBD1 for D (6 bases). Germline assignment: CDR1 SGHAT and CDR2 FQNNGV. The ends were cut back, 4 bases at V and 3 bases at J, with 18 bases in the middle. The CDR3 has 16 amino acids. The CDR3 protein is CASSSQIGQNEETQYF. CDR3 DNA: TGTGCCAGCAGCTCACAGATAGGACAGAACGAAGAGACCCAGTACTTC.

The chain couples TRBV6-5 to TRBJ2-6, with 7 bases fitting TRBD1. V lost 6 bases, J lost 4 bases, and 6 bases stayed unmatched. Germline V lookup: CDR1 MNHEY, CDR2 SVGAGI. The CDR3 spans 15 residues. The CDR3 nucleotides are TGTGCCAGCAGGACCGGGACAGAAGGGGCCAACGTCCTGACTTTC. Translating gives CASRTGTEGANVLTF.

The chain links TRBV4-1 to TRBJ2-7, with D perhaps matching TRBD1 or TRBD2 (5 bases each). V lost 0 bases and J 6 bases, leaving 15 bases between the germline ends. The CDR3 is made up of 15 amino acids. Germline assignment: CDR1 MGHRA and CDR2 YSYEKL. This chain's CDR3 is CASSQEPGAHGEQYF. The CDR3, as DNA: TGCGCCAGCAGCCAAGAGCCCGGGGCCCACGGCGAGCAGTACTTC.

The chain employs TRBV5-1 and TRBJ2-1; maybe TRBD2 (5 bases). Germline CDR1 reads SGHRS; CDR2 reads YFSETQ. The CDR3 sequence is 14 residues long. Trimming stripped 0 bases from V and 7 bases from J, with 11 bases between. The chain's CDR3 is CASSLGGPGNEQFF. The CDR3 region has the DNA TGCGCCAGCAGCTTGGGGGGTCCGGGAAATGAGCAGTTCTTC.

This chain connects TRBV7-6 to TRBJ2-1, with 11 bases aligning to TRBD2. CDR3 length equals 16 residues. J was trimmed by 7 bases and V by 5 bases; bases with no gene match: 10. Germline V lookup: CDR1 SGHVS, CDR2 FNYEAQ. The CDR3 reads CASSPSPGLAVNEQFF. The CDR3 coding sequence is TGTGCCAGCAGCCCGAGCCCGGGACTAGCGGTAAATGAGCAGTTCTTC.

This sequence joins TRBV7-9 and TRBJ2-7; the D gene is possibly TRBD2 (5 bases). The V end was cut by 4 bases, the J end by 2 bases, with 15 bases between. The CDR3 sequence is 15 residues long. Germline V gives CDR1 SEHNR, CDR2 FQNEAQ (reference sequence). The CDR3 DNA reads as TGTGCCAGCAGCTCTTCCGGGATTCGAACCTACGAGCAGTACTTC. Encoded protein: CASSSSGIRTYEQYF.

The V and J genes are TRBV7-8 and TRBJ1-2, with 8 bases matching TRBD1. The V and J ends lost 3 bases and 4 bases, in that order; junction bases with no gene match: 7. The CDR3 extends over 15 amino acids. Germline lookup yields CDR1 SGHVS and CDR2 FQNEAQ. DNA of the CDR3: TGTGCCAGCAGCTTGGGACAGGCGAACTTCTATGGCTACACCTTC. This encodes CASSLGQANFYGYTF.

The chain is built from TRBV5-5 and TRBJ2-5; no firm D call. CDR3 length: 13 amino acids. CDR1 is SGHKS, CDR2 YYEKEE, per germline (reference sequence). V was trimmed by 4 bases and J by 2 bases, leaving 9 bases between them. CDR3 region: CASSLNGQETQYF. In nucleotides, the CDR3 is TGTGCCAGCAGCCTGAACGGTCAAGAGACCCAGTACTTC.